This entry concerns a single TCR beta chain. This entry belongs to a study of blood T cell repertoires in COVID-19. Method: immunoSEQ multiplex PCR; TCRdb's copy keeps in-frame clones and lacks some. The sample lists about 380,000 clones, roughly 86% occurring once. The specimen was PBMCs or T cells enriched from blood (not recorded which). This TCR derives from a man aged 30 to 45 who had recovered from COVID-19.

The CDR3 loop reads CASSYTVPGLFPGELFF. The CDR3 bases are TGTGCCAGCAGTTACACTGTTCCAGGGCTCTTTCCCGGGGAGCTGTTTTTT. V usage is TRBV6-2 or TRBV6-3 and J usage is TRBJ2-2; TRBD1 might be the D (5 bases). The CDR3 totals 17 residues. The V gene's germline CDR1 is MNHEY and CDR2 SVGEGT. V was shortened by 2 bases and J by 6 bases, with 19 bases between the two germline ends.